A selection of T cell receptor beta chains follows, all from one sample in a study of molecular identifiers for immune sequencing clone quantification. TCRdb passed the PCR reads through MiXCR, listing each CDR3 protein once. The profile covers under 800,000 distinct CDR3 sequences, with 25% appearing a single time and 0.75% to 0.8% taken by the ten largest. The sequenced material came from naive CD8+ T cells from blood, with Jurkat cell RNA spiked in. These receptor sequences come from a human donor in good health. Some libraries in this study had Jurkat cell RNA spiked in. Each CDR3 is given with its conserved first and last residue. The order of the fields is clone size, D gene, V gene, J gene, CDR3 DNA, CDR3 protein. The D gene is left open where the match is weak. A clone size is listed for some rows: how often the clone was seen (once, few, many), or a class if it is expanded.

clone_size: many
d_call: .
v_call: TRBV27
j_call: TRBJ2-3
cdr3_nt: TGTGCCAGCAGCCCAAAGCGGGCCTACACAGATACGCAGTATTTT
cdr3_aa: CASSPKRAYTDTQYF

clone_size: few
d_call: TRBD1
v_call: TRBV18
j_call: TRBJ2-7
cdr3_nt: TGTGCCAGCTCACACCGGGACAGAATCTACGAGCAGTACTTC
cdr3_aa: CASSHRDRIYEQYF

clone_size: .
d_call: TRBD1
v_call: TRBV6-1
j_call: TRBJ1-5
cdr3_nt: TGTGCCAGCGCACAGGGGGATAATAGCAATCAGCCCCAGCATTTT
cdr3_aa: CASAQGDNSNQPQHF

clone_size: .
d_call: TRBD2
v_call: TRBV18
j_call: TRBJ2-3
cdr3_nt: TGTGCCAGCTCACCGAGGAGGACAGAGCCAAATCGACTAGCGTGCACAGATACGCAGTATTTT
cdr3_aa: CASSPRRTEPNRLACTDTQYF

clone_size: .
d_call: .
v_call: TRBV11-2
j_call: TRBJ2-3
cdr3_nt: TGTGCCAGCAGCTCAAACCCCCCCACAGATACGCAGTATTTT
cdr3_aa: CASSSNPPTDTQYF

clone_size: many
d_call: .
v_call: TRBV3-1
j_call: TRBJ1-5
cdr3_nt: TGTGCCAGCAGCCAAGAGGGCAATCAGCCCCAGCATTTT
cdr3_aa: CASSQEGNQPQHF

clone_size: few
d_call: TRBD1
v_call: TRBV2
j_call: TRBJ1-2
cdr3_nt: TGTGCCAGCATTCCATTGAGGACAGGTGGTTTGGTTGATGGCTACACCTTC
cdr3_aa: CASIPLRTGGLVDGYTF

clone_size: many
d_call: .
v_call: TRBV3-1
j_call: TRBJ2-5
cdr3_nt: TGTGCCAGCAGCCAGGTAGCGGACCCCCAAGAGACCCAGTACTTC
cdr3_aa: CASSQVADPQETQYF

clone_size: many
d_call: TRBD2
v_call: TRBV12-3/TRBV12-4
j_call: TRBJ2-1
cdr3_nt: TGTGCCAGCAGCCCGAGGACTAGCGTTTCCTACAATGAGCAGTTCTTC
cdr3_aa: CASSPRTSVSYNEQFF

clone_size: few
d_call: .
v_call: TRBV6-5
j_call: TRBJ2-1
cdr3_nt: TGTGCCAGCAGTCCCACTCCTGGGTACAATGAGCAGTTCTTC
cdr3_aa: CASSPTPGYNEQFF